These 11 T cell receptor beta chains came from one sample sequenced in a study of T cell clones after liver transplantation. Produced via immunoSEQ multiplex PCR; TCRdb's table is partial and in-frame only. This table has tens of thousands of clones, around two thirds appearing once. The sequencing here drew on CD4+ T cells from blood, taken at the roughly 15-month timepoint. Every receptor here comes from a human patient who received a liver transplant. Some T cells may be provided by the graft donor.

The chain couples TRBV18 to TRBJ1-3, with a possible D match to TRBD1 (6 bases). Trimming shortened V by 1 base and J by 0 bases, and 16 bases separated the two germline ends. Germline V gene lookup returns CDR1 KGHSH and CDR2 LQKENI. The CDR3 loop spans 18 amino acids. CDR3 in DNA: TGTGCCAGCTCACCACAGGGCGGACAGACCTTCTCTGGAAACACCATATATTTT. It encodes CASSPQGGQTFSGNTIYF.

V is TRBV27 and J is TRBJ2-7; the D gene is possibly TRBD2 (6 bases). V lost 4 bases and J 2 bases, leaving 15 bases between the germline ends. CDR3 size: 15 residues. The germline V gene encodes CDR1 MNHEY and CDR2 SMNVEV (reference sequence). This CDR3 is CASSSGLLGAYEQYF. CDR3 sequence (DNA): TGTGCCAGCAGTTCGGGACTTTTAGGGGCCTACGAGCAGTACTTC.

The chain combines TRBV10-3 with TRBJ2-7; D might be TRBD2 (5 bases). Germline CDR1 reads ENHRY; CDR2 reads SYGVKD. There are 14 residues in the CDR3. Trimming pared 6 bases from V and 0 bases from J, leaving 12 bases between. The CDR3 loop reads CAISGESSSYEQYF. CDR3 nucleotide sequence: TGTGCCATCAGCGGGGAATCTAGCTCCTACGAGCAGTACTTC.

This sequence joins TRBV10-1 and TRBJ2-7, with TRBD2 as a possible D gene (5 bases). CDR3 length: 16 amino acids. V was cut by 2 bases and J by 0 bases, with 14 bases left in between. Germline V lookup: CDR1 WNHNN, CDR2 SYGVQD (reference sequence). The CDR3 DNA reads as TGCGCCAGCAGTGAGCTTATTGCGGGTTTCTCCTACGAGCAGTACGTC. Its translation: CASSELIAGFSYEQYV.

The chain employs TRBV21-1 and TRBJ2-1; the table's TRBD2 call for D was not verified on the DNA. TRBV21-1 represents a pseudogene. This CDR3 region has 18 residues. The DNA for the CDR3 is TGTGCCAGTTGCGCCGGGGGTGGACCGGGGGTCCCCTGGGCGGAGCAGTTCTTC. Amino acid sequence: CASCAGGGPGVPWAEQFF.

This chain joins TRBV9 and TRBJ2-3, with D perhaps matching TRBD1 (6 bases). The ends were cut back, 3 bases at V and 2 bases at J, with 13 bases in the middle. Looked up from germline, CDR1 is SGDLS and CDR2 is YYNGEE. This CDR3 spans 15 amino acids. The CDR3 coding sequence is TGTGCCAGCAGCGCACAGGACAGAACCACAGATACGCAGTATTTT. The encoded protein is CASSAQDRTTDTQYF.

This chain links TRBV29-1 with TRBJ2-3; TRBD2 agrees at 10 bases. This CDR3 region has 15 residues. V lost 5 bases to trimming and J lost 2 bases; unmatched junction nucleotides: 7. Germline CDR1 is SQVTM and CDR2 is ANQGSEA. The CDR3: CSVQLLAGSTDTQYF. CDR3 in DNA: TGCAGCGTTCAATTACTAGCGGGATCCACAGATACGCAGTATTTT.

The sample holds a few counts of this clone. The chain employs TRBV11-2 and TRBJ2-5; D is possibly TRBD2 (6 bases). CDR1 and CDR2 (germline): SGHAT, FQNNGV. This CDR3 has 16 residues. The germline V and J ends were trimmed by 1 base and 5 bases, with 17 bases remaining between them. CDR3 sequence: CASSLVGGISGETQYF. Here the CDR3 DNA reads TGTGCCAGCAGCTTAGTTGGCGGGATAAGTGGGGAGACCCAGTACTTC.

This clone was detected once. The rearrangement links TRBV15 to TRBJ1-3; D remains unclear. Germline lookup yields CDR1 LNHNV and CDR2 YYDKDF (reference sequence). With 3 bases removed from V and 4 bases from J, the gap between germline ends came to 10 bases. CDR3 length equals 14 residues. As DNA, the CDR3 is TGTGCCACCAGCAGCCCCAGCGGGGGAAACACCATATATTTT. It codes for CATSSPSGGNTIYF.

This clone has only a few counts. This rearrangement joins TRBV5-1 to TRBJ1-6; TRBD1 agrees at 7 bases. CDR3 length: 13 amino acids. Germline V CDR1 and CDR2: SGHRS, YFSETQ. V trimming: 3 bases; J trimming: 9 bases; junction bases outside the gene matches: 3. The CDR3 loop is CASSWTGTSPLHF. CDR3 DNA: TGCGCCAGCAGCTGGACAGGAACTTCACCCCTCCACTTT.

The chain is built from TRBV29-1 and TRBJ2-3, with 11 bases lining up with TRBD2. Germline loops: CDR1 SQVTM, CDR2 ANQGSEA. Trimming removed 5 bases from V and 3 bases from J; junction bases left unmatched: 13. The CDR3 length is 17 residues. The CDR3 reads CSVCPTSGKGGTDTQYF. The CDR3 bases are TGCAGCGTTTGCCCGACTAGCGGGAAGGGAGGAACAGATACGCAGTATTTT.